This is a list of T cell receptor beta chains from one sample in a study of cytomegalovirus exposure and HLA in healthy donors. TCRdb's copy holds only in-frame clones and misses some; the assay was immunoSEQ multiplex PCR. The table has about 160,000 clones, roughly nine tenths seen once. The specimen sequenced was PBMCs. All receptors come from a woman in her 30s in good health and CMV-seronegative. Both conserved end residues are part of each CDR3. D genes are given only for firm matches. Size tells how often a clone was seen (once, few, many) or the class of an expanded clone, and some rows leave it out.

TRBV5-1	-	-	TRBJ2-7	TGCGCCAGCAGCTTGGTCGCCAGTTCCTACGAGCAGTACTTC	CASSLVASSYEQYF
TRBV15	-	TRBD1	TRBJ1-5	TGTGCCACCAGCAGTGGACACGGATCGGACAGGGAAAATCAGCCCCAGCATTTT	CATSSGHGSDRENQPQHF
TRBV4-3	-	-	TRBJ1-6	TGCGCCAGCAGCCAAGACCTCCCCGGACAGAACACTTATAATTCACCCCTCCACTTT	CASSQDLPGQNTYNSPLHF
TRBV20-1	-	-	TRBJ2-1	TGCAGTGCTGAGGGCGGGTTCTTC	CSAEGGFF
TRBV29-1	-	-	TRBJ2-1	TGCAGCGTTGAAGATTTGCCAGGGGCATACAATGAGCAGTTCTTC	CSVEDLPGAYNEQFF
TRBV27	-	-	TRBJ2-6	TGTGCCAGCTCTCGGACAGCTCTGGTGAGGGGGGCCAACGTCCTGACTTTC	CASSRTALVRGANVLTF
TRBV5-1	-	-	TRBJ2-7	TGCGCCAGCAGCTTGGAAGGGAACGGCTACGAGCAGTACTTC	CASSLEGNGYEQYF
TRBV20-1	-	-	TRBJ2-5	TGCAGTGCTCGGGAGCTAGAGACCCAGTACTTC	CSARELETQYF
TRBV7-6	-	TRBD1	TRBJ2-7	TGTGCCAGCAGCTCGACCGGGACAGGGGTTTGGGAGCAGTACTTC	CASSSTGTGVWEQYF
TRBV7-9	-	TRBD1	TRBJ2-7	TGTGCCAGCAGCTCGGGGACAGTCTCCTACGAGCAGTACTTC	CASSSGTVSYEQYF
TRBV10-3	-	-	TRBJ2-7	TGTGCCATCAGGGGGTCTATTCTATCCTACGAGCAGTACTTC	CAIRGSILSYEQYF
TRBV6-5	-	-	TRBJ2-7	TGTGCCAGCGCGGGGGCCAGCTCCTACGAGCAGTACTTC	CASAGASSYEQYF
TRBV5-8	once	-	TRBJ2-1	TGTGCCAGCAGCTCCCCCCGGGGGGAGCAGTTCTTC	CASSSPRGEQFF
TRBV9	-	TRBD2	TRBJ2-1	TGTGCCAGCAGCCATGGGGCTAGCGGGGAATCCTACAATGAGCAGTTCTTC	CASSHGASGESYNEQFF
TRBV11-2	-	-	TRBJ2-1	TGTGCCAGCAAAGAGCCGGGAAGCTCCTACAATGAGCAGTTCTTC	CASKEPGSSYNEQFF
TRBV19	-	TRBD2	TRBJ2-1	TGTGCCAGTAGTATCCGGGGGACTAGCGGAGCGGATGAGCAGTTCTTC	CASSIRGTSGADEQFF
TRBV2	-	-	TRBJ2-3	TGTGCCAGCAGATTCCCGGGACTCCCGGGATCCGACGCCCCCACCACTAGCACAGATACGCAGTATTTT	CASRFPGLPGSDAPTTSTDTQYF
TRBV5-1	-	-	TRBJ1-2	TGCGCCAGCAGCTTGGGTGAGCCAGGCTACACCTTC	CASSLGEPGYTF
TRBV4-2	-	TRBD1	TRBJ1-3	TGTGCCAGCAGCCCAACCGGGACAGGCGGAAACACCATATATTTT	CASSPTGTGGNTIYF
TRBV29-1	-	-	TRBJ2-7	TGCAGCGTTGATGAGGACGGAGCCTACGAGCAGTACTTC	CSVDEDGAYEQYF
TRBV5-6	-	TRBD1	TRBJ1-1	TGTGCCAGCAGCCGATTACAGGGGATCATGAACACTGAAGCTTTCTTT	CASSRLQGIMNTEAFF
TRBV4-3	-	-	TRBJ1-4	TGCGCCAGCAGCCAAGATTTTAACCCTACGAAACTGTTTTTT	CASSQDFNPTKLFF
TRBV2	-	-	TRBJ1-2	TGTGCCAGCAGTCCCCCGGAGGGCTATGGCTACACCTTC	CASSPPEGYGYTF
TRBV29-1	-	TRBD1	TRBJ1-2	TGCAGCGTTGAGCCAGGACAGGGGAGGAACTATGGCTACACCTTC	CSVEPGQGRNYGYTF
TRBV13	once	TRBD1	TRBJ1-5	TGTGCCAGCAGCTTCCGACAGGGTCGACAGCCCCAGCATTTT	CASSFRQGRQPQHF
TRBV20-1	-	-	TRBJ1-1	TGCAGTGCTAGTGTGGACACTGAAGCTTTCTTT	CSASVDTEAFF
TRBV7-9	-	TRBD1	TRBJ2-7	TGTGCCAGCAGCACAGGGGCGTTCGAGCAGTACTTC	CASSTGAFEQYF
TRBV6-5	-	-	TRBJ2-1	TGTGCCAGCAGCCCCGAGGAGAGGGGATACAATGAGCAGTTCTTC	CASSPEERGYNEQFF
TRBV11-2	-	-	TRBJ2-5	TGTGCCAGCAGCGTCGTATCGGGAGAATTGGAGACCCAGTACTTC	CASSVVSGELETQYF
TRBV21-1	few	-	TRBJ1-2	TGTGCCAGCAGCAGTAACAGAGTCTTC	CASSSNRVF
TRBV15	-	TRBD1	TRBJ1-2	TGTGCCACCAGCAGCGCCGGGACAGCGTATGGCTACACCTTC	CATSSAGTAYGYTF
TRBV20-1	-	-	TRBJ1-4	TGCAGTGCTGGTAGGGAAAAACTGTTTTTT	CSAGREKLFF
TRBV9	once	-	TRBJ2-3	TGTGCCAGCAGCGGAACGGGTATATACACAGATACGCAGTATTTT	CASSGTGIYTDTQYF
TRBV2	-	TRBD2	TRBJ2-5	TGTGCCAGCAGCCCGGGACTAGCGGGAGTGGGGACCCAGTACTTC	CASSPGLAGVGTQYF
TRBV4-2	-	-	TRBJ1-5	TGTGCCAGCAGCCAAGGGACAGAGTTAAATCAGCCCCAGCATTTT	CASSQGTELNQPQHF
TRBV7-9	-	-	TRBJ2-7	TGTGCCAGCAGCTTCCGGGACTCAGCCTACGAGCAGTACTTC	CASSFRDSAYEQYF
TRBV18	once	TRBD1	TRBJ1-2	TGTGCCAGCTCACGGGGGACAGGGGCGACCACTAACTATGGCTACACCTTC	CASSRGTGATTNYGYTF
TRBV6-6	-	-	TRBJ2-2	TGTGCCAGCAGTTACTCGCGACTAGCGAACACCGGGGAGCTGTTTTTT	CASSYSRLANTGELFF
TRBV27	-	-	TRBJ2-3	TGTGCCAGCAGTACCGTAGCCGACCCCACGGGTACGCAGTATTTT	CASSTVADPTGTQYF
TRBV6-1	-	-	TRBJ2-5	TGTGCCAGCAGTGAAGCCGCTGGGGCGGCGGAGACCCAGTACTTC	CASSEAAGAAETQYF
TRBV7-2	-	-	TRBJ2-7	TGTGCCAGCAGCCAAGCCAGGGCGCGGGAGCAGTACTTC	CASSQARAREQYF
TRBV4-1	-	TRBD2	TRBJ2-7	TGCGCCAGCAGCCCATCAGTGGCGGGAGGATACGAGCAGTACTTC	CASSPSVAGGYEQYF
TRBV6-5	few	TRBD2	TRBJ2-2	TGTGCCAGCAGCAGGGAGGGAGGGTCTTCCGGGGAGCTGTTTTTT	CASSREGGSSGELFF
TRBV4-3	-	TRBD1	TRBJ1-4	TGCGCCAGCAGCGAAGGGACAGGCGGTAATGAAAAACTGTTTTTT	CASSEGTGGNEKLFF
TRBV7-8	-	-	TRBJ2-2	TGTGCCAGCAGCATTTCAGGGAACACCGGGGAGCTGTTTTTT	CASSISGNTGELFF
TRBV5-6	-	-	TRBJ2-4	TGTGCCAGCAGCTTGGGCTGGGAAATAGCCAAAAACATTCAGTACTTC	CASSLGWEIAKNIQYF
TRBV14	once	-	TRBJ2-1	TGTGCCAGCAGCCAGGCGAGGGACCTCTACAATGAGCAGTTCTTC	CASSQARDLYNEQFF
TRBV29-1	-	TRBD2	TRBJ2-3	TGCAGCGTTGCGGGAGGCACTAGCACAGATACGCAGTATTTT	CSVAGGTSTDTQYF
TRBV7-2	once	TRBD1	TRBJ1-6	TGTGCCAGCAGGAACACCGGGACAGGCGGTTCACCCCTCCACTTT	CASRNTGTGGSPLHF
TRBV28	-	-	TRBJ2-5	TGTGCCAGCAGTTTAAGTAGCAGGGCGGGAAAGACCCAGTACTTC	CASSLSSRAGKTQYF
TRBV7-9	few	TRBD2	TRBJ2-3	TGTGCCAGCAGCTTAGCGCTGCCGGGAGGTGCAGATACGCAGTATTTT	CASSLALPGGADTQYF
TRBV4-3	-	-	TRBJ2-2	TGCGCCAGCAGCCAAGACGGCGGCACCGGGGAGCTGTTTTTT	CASSQDGGTGELFF
TRBV11-2	-	-	TRBJ2-1	TGTGCCAGCAGCTTAGGTGCGGGACAGTTCAATGAGCAGTTCTTC	CASSLGAGQFNEQFF
TRBV6-5	-	-	TRBJ2-7	TGTGCCAGCAATGGCCGGGACATGACCTACGAGCAGTACTTC	CASNGRDMTYEQYF
TRBV9	-	TRBD2	TRBJ2-7	TGTGCCAGCAGCGTCGGGACTAGCAGAAGCTACGAGCAGTACTTC	CASSVGTSRSYEQYF